The rows below give T cell receptor beta chains drawn from one sample of a study of blood T cell repertoires in COVID-19. Sequenced by immunoSEQ multiplex PCR; TCRdb stores in-frame clones only, minus some. The sample shows over 120,000 clones, 65% to 85% of them seen only once. Source material: peripheral blood. The source is a woman aged 60-70 years with acute or convalescent COVID-19. CDR3s include the opening cysteine and the closing phenylalanine or tryptophan.

len: 13; v_gene: TRBV27; j_gene: TRBJ2-1; CDR3aa: CASSSGGYNEQFF
len: 19; v_gene: TRBV6-2/TRBV6-3; j_gene: TRBJ2-3; CDR3aa: CASSYPSSGTPSNTDTQYF
len: 14; v_gene: TRBV28; j_gene: TRBJ1-6; CDR3aa: CASSSTGYYSPLHF
len: 14; v_gene: TRBV11-2; j_gene: TRBJ2-7; CDR3aa: CASSLAGNYYEQYF
len: 13; v_gene: TRBV19; j_gene: TRBJ2-7; CDR3aa: CASANSGHYEQYF
len: 15; v_gene: TRBV7-6; j_gene: TRBJ1-5; CDR3aa: CASSLRQGAGQPQHF
len: 13; v_gene: TRBV11-3; j_gene: TRBJ2-5; CDR3aa: CASSAGVKETQYF
len: 17; v_gene: TRBV28; j_gene: TRBJ1-2; CDR3aa: CASSWGGRVGRESGYTF
len: 15; v_gene: TRBV10-1; j_gene: TRBJ2-6; CDR3aa: CASSESGVGANVLTF
len: 14; v_gene: TRBV19; j_gene: TRBJ1-1; CDR3aa: CASDVGTPNTEAFF
len: 15; v_gene: TRBV5-1; j_gene: TRBJ2-7; CDR3aa: CASSSTGADGYEQYF
len: 13; v_gene: TRBV3-1/TRBV3-2; j_gene: TRBJ2-7; CDR3aa: CASSGTWTYEQYF
len: 16; v_gene: TRBV7-8; j_gene: TRBJ1-5; CDR3aa: CASSLWTGRTNQPQHF
len: 15; v_gene: TRBV19; j_gene: TRBJ2-3; CDR3aa: CASSPDRGSTDTQYF
len: 11; v_gene: TRBV6-6; j_gene: TRBJ2-3; CDR3aa: CSGGPTDTQYF
len: 14; v_gene: TRBV2; j_gene: TRBJ1-1; CDR3aa: CASSEIRGWTEAFF
len: 13; v_gene: TRBV11-2; j_gene: TRBJ1-1; CDR3aa: CASSSGWSAEAFF
len: 16; v_gene: TRBV10-3; j_gene: TRBJ2-1; CDR3aa: CAISDKAGGPVNEQFF
len: 14; v_gene: TRBV5-1; j_gene: TRBJ1-1; CDR3aa: CASSLLQGNTEAFF
len: 13; v_gene: TRBV5-6; j_gene: TRBJ1-6; CDR3aa: CASSATGGSPLHF
len: 13; v_gene: TRBV5-6; j_gene: TRBJ1-5; CDR3aa: CASSLAGRQPQHF
len: 13; v_gene: TRBV19; j_gene: TRBJ1-2; CDR3aa: CASSSLFGYGYTF
len: 12; v_gene: TRBV30; j_gene: TRBJ2-7; CDR3aa: CAWSVGTTEQYF
len: 11; v_gene: TRBV2; j_gene: TRBJ2-3; CDR3aa: CASTTEDTQYF
len: 15; v_gene: TRBV2; j_gene: TRBJ2-6; CDR3aa: CASRGNSAGANVLTF
len: 14; v_gene: TRBV5-1; j_gene: TRBJ1-5; CDR3aa: CASSATGGNQPQHF
len: 14; v_gene: TRBV27; j_gene: TRBJ1-5; CDR3aa: CASSYGGALQPQHF
len: 14; v_gene: TRBV30; j_gene: TRBJ1-6; CDR3aa: CAWSVGQRNSPLHF
len: 15; v_gene: TRBV7-9; j_gene: TRBJ2-1; CDR3aa: CASSLATSGVVEQFF
len: 13; v_gene: TRBV10-2; j_gene: TRBJ2-7; CDR3aa: CATLVPSSYEQYF
len: 17; v_gene: TRBV5-1; j_gene: TRBJ1-3; CDR3aa: CASSRRTGPSSGNTIYF
len: 15; v_gene: TRBV5-1; j_gene: TRBJ1-5; CDR3aa: CASSFGTGPSQPQHF
len: 17; v_gene: TRBV5-4; j_gene: TRBJ2-1; CDR3aa: CASSSGTSGRNYNEQFF
len: 15; v_gene: TRBV19; j_gene: TRBJ2-7; CDR3aa: CASSPGSGVSYEQYF
len: 11; v_gene: TRBV9; j_gene: TRBJ2-1; CDR3aa: CASGTADEQFF